This T cell receptor (beta chain) is drawn from a study of radiation and T cells in renal cell carcinoma. For the study at large: Nephrectomy followed 15 Gy stereotactic body radiation by 4 weeks.

The germline V gene encodes CDR1 MNHEY and CDR2 SVGAGI. CDR3 length: 15 amino acids. The trim removed 5 bases at V and 2 bases at J, leaving 8 bases unmatched. Time point meaning: baseline pretreatment blood. Treatment indicated: 15 Gy SBRT to primary tumor, nephrectomy 4 weeks later. Radiation-treated patients gave blood at baseline, week 2 and week 4. Clear cell pathology was present in this patient's renal cell carcinoma. Generated by immunoSEQ multiplex PCR, the TCRdb table keeps only in-frame clones and is missing some. Of approximately 120,000 clones in the sample, approximately 80% were seen once.

Sample: blood, taken from a patient whose treatment included radiotherapy and nephrectomy. The sequence came from a woman aged 55-69 years with renal cell carcinoma. This chain connects TRBV6-5 to TRBJ2-7; 8 bases are shared with TRBD2. Here the CDR3 reads CASSGFGGAPYEQYF. The CDR3, as DNA: TGTGCCAGCAGTGGGTTCGGGGGGGCCCCCTACGAGCAGTACTTC.